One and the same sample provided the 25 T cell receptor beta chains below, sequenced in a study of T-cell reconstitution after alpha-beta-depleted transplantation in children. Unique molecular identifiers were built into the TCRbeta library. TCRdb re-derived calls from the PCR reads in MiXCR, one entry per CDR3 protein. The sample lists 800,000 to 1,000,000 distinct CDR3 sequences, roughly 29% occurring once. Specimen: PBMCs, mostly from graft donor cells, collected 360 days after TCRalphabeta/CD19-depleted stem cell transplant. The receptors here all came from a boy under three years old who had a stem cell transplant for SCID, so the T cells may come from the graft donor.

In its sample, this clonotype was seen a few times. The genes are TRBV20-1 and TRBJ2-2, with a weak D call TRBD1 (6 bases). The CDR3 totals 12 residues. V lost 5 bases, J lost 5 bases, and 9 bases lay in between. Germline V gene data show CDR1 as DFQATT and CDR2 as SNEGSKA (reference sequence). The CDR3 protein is CSAGRGTGELFF. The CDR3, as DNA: TGCAGTGCTGGAAGGGGGACCGGGGAGCTGTTTTTT.

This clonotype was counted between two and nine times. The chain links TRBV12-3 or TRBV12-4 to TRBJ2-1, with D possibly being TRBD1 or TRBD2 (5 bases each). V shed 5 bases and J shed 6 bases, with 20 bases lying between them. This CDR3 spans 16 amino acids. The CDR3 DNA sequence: TGTGCCAGCAGTCCCGGTCTAGGGACCCCTGGCAATGAGCAGTTCTTC. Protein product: CASSPGLGTPGNEQFF.

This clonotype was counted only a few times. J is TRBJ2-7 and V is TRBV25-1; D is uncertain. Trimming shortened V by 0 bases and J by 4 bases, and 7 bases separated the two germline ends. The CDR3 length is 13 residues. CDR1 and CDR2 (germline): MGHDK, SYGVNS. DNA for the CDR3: TGTGCCAGCAGTGAATATGGGCGGTACGAGCAGTACTTC. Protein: CASSEYGRYEQYF.

CDR3 bases: TGCGCCAGCAGGGAAGTCGCCGTCAGCTCCTACAATGAGCAGTTCTTC. Residues: CASREVAVSSYNEQFF. The chain has TRBV4-1 and TRBJ2-1; D is undetermined. The germline V and J ends were trimmed by 6 bases and 0 bases, with 15 bases remaining between them. The CDR3 loop spans 16 amino acids. The germline V gene encodes CDR1 MGHRA and CDR2 YSYEKL.

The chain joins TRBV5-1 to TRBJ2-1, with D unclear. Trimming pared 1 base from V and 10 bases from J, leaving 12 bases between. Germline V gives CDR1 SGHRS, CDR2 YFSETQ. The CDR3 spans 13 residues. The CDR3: CASSLPPVREQFF. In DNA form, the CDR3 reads TGCGCCAGCAGCTTGCCTCCCGTGCGGGAGCAGTTCTTC.

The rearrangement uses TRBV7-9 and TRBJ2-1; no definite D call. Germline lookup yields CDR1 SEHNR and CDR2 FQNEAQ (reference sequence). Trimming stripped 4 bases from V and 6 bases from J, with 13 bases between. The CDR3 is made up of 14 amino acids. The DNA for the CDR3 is TGTGCCAGCAGCTCCGCCACTATGGGCAATGAGCAGTTCTTC. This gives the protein CASSSATMGNEQFF.

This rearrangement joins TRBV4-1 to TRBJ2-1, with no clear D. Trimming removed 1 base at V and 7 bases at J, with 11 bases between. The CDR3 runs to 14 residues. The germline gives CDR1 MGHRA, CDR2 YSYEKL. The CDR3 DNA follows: TGCGCCAGCAGCCAAGGGGCCGCCGATAATGAGCAGTTCTTC. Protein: CASSQGAADNEQFF.

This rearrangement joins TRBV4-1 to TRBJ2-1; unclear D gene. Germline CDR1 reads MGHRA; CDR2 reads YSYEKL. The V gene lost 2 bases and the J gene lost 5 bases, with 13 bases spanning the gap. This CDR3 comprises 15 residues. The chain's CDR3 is CASSQWRSLNNEQFF. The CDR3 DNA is TGCGCCAGCAGCCAATGGCGGTCCCTAAACAATGAGCAGTTCTTC.

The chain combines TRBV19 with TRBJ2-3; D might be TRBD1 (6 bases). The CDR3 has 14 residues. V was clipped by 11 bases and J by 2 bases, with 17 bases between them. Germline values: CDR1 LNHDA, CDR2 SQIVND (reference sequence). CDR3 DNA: TGTGCCGCAGCAGGGGCGGATTACACAGATACGCAGTATTTT. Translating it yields CAAAGADYTDTQYF.

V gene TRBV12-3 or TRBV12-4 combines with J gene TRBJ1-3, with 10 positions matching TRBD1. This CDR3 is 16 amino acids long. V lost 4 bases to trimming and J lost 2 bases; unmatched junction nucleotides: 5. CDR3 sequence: CASSWDRGRTGNTIYF. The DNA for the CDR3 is TGTGCCAGCAGTTGGGACAGGGGTAGGACTGGAAACACCATATATTTT.

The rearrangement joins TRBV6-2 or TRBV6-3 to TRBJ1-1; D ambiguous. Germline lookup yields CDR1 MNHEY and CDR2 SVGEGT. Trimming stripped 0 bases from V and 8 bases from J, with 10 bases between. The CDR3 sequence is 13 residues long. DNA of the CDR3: TGTGCCAGCAGTTACTCGGCAGTTTCGGAAGCTTTCTTT. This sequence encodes CASSYSAVSEAFF.

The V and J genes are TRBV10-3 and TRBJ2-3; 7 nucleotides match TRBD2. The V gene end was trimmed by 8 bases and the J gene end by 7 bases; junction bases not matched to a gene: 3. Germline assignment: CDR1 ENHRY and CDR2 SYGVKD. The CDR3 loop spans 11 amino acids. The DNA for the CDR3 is TGTGCCATCGGCGGGAGCAATACGCAGTATTTT. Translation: CAIGGSNTQYF.

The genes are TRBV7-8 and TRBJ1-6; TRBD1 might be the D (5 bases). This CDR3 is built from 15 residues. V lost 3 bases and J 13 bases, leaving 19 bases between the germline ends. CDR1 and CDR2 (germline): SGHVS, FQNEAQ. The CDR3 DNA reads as TGTGCCAGCAGCTTTACGGACACCCTACCAGTGCCCCTCCACTTT. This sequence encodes CASSFTDTLPVPLHF.

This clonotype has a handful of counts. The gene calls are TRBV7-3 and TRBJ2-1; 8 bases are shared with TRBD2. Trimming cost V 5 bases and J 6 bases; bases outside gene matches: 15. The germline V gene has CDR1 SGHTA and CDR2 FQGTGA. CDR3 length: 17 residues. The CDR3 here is CASSPVEAGALINEQFF. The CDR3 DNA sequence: TGTGCCAGCAGCCCCGTGGAAGCGGGGGCCCTAATCAATGAGCAGTTCTTC. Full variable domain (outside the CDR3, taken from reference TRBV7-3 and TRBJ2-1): GAGVSQTPSNKVTEKGKYVELRCDPISGHTALYWYRQSLGQGPEFLIYFQGTGAADDSGLPNDRFFAVRPEGSVSTLKIQRTERGDSAVYLCASSPVEAGALINEQFFGPGTRLTVL.

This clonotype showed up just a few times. CDR3 sequence (DNA): TGCAGTGCTAGGAGAAGTGGGGGGGGCTACTATGGCTACACCTTC. This gives the protein CSARRSGGGYYGYTF. V gene TRBV20-1 combines with J gene TRBJ1-2; a weak D match, TRBD1 (6 bases). The CDR3 consists of 15 residues. The V gene lost 3 bases and the J gene lost 3 bases, with 17 bases spanning the gap. The germline V gene has CDR1 DFQATT and CDR2 SNEGSKA (reference sequence).

CDR3 amino acids: CSVEVDTDTQYF. CDR3 sequence (DNA): TGCAGCGTTGAGGTCGACACAGATACGCAGTATTTT. V usage is TRBV29-1 and J usage is TRBJ2-3; unclear D gene. Per germline, CDR1 SQVTM and CDR2 ANQGSEA. V was shortened by 3 bases and J by 2 bases, with 6 bases between the two germline ends. The CDR3 runs 12 residues.

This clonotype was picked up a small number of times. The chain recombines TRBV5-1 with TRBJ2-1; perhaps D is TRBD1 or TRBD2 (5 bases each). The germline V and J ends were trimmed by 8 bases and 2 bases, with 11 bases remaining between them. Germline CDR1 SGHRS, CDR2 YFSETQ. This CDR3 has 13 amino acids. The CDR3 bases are TGCGCCAGTACCGGGACGGCCTACAATGAGCAGTTCTTC. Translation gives CASTGTAYNEQFF.

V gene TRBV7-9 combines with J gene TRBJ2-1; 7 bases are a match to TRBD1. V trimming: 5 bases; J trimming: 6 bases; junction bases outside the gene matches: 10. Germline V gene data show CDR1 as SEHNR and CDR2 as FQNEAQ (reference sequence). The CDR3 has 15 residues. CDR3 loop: CASSLDRERRNEQFF. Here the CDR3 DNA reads TGTGCCAGCAGCCTCGACAGGGAACGGCGCAATGAGCAGTTCTTC.

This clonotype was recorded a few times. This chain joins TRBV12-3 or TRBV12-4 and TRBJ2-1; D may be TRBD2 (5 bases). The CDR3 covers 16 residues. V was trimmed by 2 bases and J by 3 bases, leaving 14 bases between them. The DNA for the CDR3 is TGTGCCAGCAGTTTACGTGGGTCGGGGATCTACAATGAGCAGTTCTTC. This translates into CASSLRGSGIYNEQFF.

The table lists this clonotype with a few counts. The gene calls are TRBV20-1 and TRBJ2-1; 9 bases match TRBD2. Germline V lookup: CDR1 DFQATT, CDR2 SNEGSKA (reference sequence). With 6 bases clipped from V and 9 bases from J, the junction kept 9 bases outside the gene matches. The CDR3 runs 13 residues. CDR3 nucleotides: TGCAGTGCCCCCACAGCGGGGGGCGTTGAGCAGTTCTTC. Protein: CSAPTAGGVEQFF.

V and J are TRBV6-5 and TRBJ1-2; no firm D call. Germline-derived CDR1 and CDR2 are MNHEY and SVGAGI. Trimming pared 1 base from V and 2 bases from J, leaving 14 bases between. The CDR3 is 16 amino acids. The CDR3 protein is CASSYWVEWSNYGYTF. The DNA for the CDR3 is TGTGCCAGCAGTTACTGGGTGGAGTGGTCGAACTATGGCTACACCTTC.

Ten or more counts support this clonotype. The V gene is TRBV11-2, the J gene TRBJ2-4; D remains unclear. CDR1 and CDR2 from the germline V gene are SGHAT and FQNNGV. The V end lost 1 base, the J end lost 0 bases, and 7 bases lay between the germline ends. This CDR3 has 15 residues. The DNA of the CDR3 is TGTGCCAGCAGCTTAGGACCTTTAGCCAAAAACATTCAGTACTTC. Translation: CASSLGPLAKNIQYF.

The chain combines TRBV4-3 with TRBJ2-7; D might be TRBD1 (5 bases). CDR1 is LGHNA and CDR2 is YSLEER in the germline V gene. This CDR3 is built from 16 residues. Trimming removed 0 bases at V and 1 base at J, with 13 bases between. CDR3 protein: CASSQDLGQLSYEQYF. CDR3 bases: TGCGCCAGCAGCCAAGATCTGGGGCAGTTATCCTACGAGCAGTACTTC.

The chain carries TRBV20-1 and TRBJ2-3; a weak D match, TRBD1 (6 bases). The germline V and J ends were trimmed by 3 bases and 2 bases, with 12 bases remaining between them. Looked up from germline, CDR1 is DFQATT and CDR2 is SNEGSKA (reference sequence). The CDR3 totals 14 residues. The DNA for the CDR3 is TGCAGTGCTAGTCCCCAGGGGCTCACAGATACGCAGTATTTT. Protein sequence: CSASPQGLTDTQYF.

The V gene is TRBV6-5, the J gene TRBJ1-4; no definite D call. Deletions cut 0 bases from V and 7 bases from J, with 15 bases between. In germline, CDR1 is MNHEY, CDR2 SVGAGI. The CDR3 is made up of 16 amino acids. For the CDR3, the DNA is TGTGCCAGCAGTTACTCGCTGAGAGGAGCAATTGAAAAACTGTTTTTT. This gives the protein CASSYSLRGAIEKLFF.